Described below is a single T cell receptor (beta chain) sequence and its context. The antigen is not known. These data come from a study of graft-versus-host responses after intestinal transplantation. About the research overall: Each recipient received a multivisceral, liver-intestinal, or isolated intestinal graft. Uniformly, recipients were administered anti-thymocyte globulin induction with subsequent tacrolimus and steroids for about 3 years. General observations from the study: GvH clones were found in recipient marrow; some appeared first in ileum or blood. Individuals who had graft-donor T cell macrochimerism had allografts that showed high graft-versus-host to host-versus-graft clonal ratios.

The data were produced by immunoSEQ multiplex PCR, yet TCRdb's version contains in-frame clones alone and is incomplete. The table records 25,000 to 30,000 clones, roughly 82% of them present only once. The length of the CDR3 is 13 residues. The V end lost 3 bases, the J end lost 0 bases, and 6 bases lay between the germline ends. CDR1 is SGHNT and CDR2 is YENEEA in the germline V gene. V usage is TRBV11-3 and J usage is TRBJ2-7; D unclear. The source material was unstimulated CD4+ T cells sorted from spleen or lymph node cells, sampled before intestinal transplant. This sequence was found in a human donor who received an intestinal transplant. The CDR3 here is CASSLGYSYEQYF. The DNA of the CDR3 is TGTGCCAGCAGCTTGGGGTACTCCTACGAGCAGTACTTC.